A selection of T cell receptor beta chains follows, all from one sample in a study of CD8 T cells in Susac syndrome. TCRdb recomputed calls from the immunoSEQ multiplex PCR reads with MiXCR, one row per CDR3 protein. The sample lists approximately 210,000 distinct CDR3 sequences, 95% occurring once. Sequencing was done on a sample of CD4+ T cells from PBMCs. Receptor source: a human donor with multiple sclerosis. Each CDR3 is given with its conserved first and last residue. Fields, in order: V gene, D gene, J gene, clone size, CDR3 protein, CDR3 DNA. A D gene is named only where the DNA matches it firmly. Not all rows give a size; the values are once, few, many and, for expanded clones, a class.

TRBV7-9	.	TRBJ1-1	.	CASSYEQGNTEAFF	TGTGCCAGCAGCTATGAACAGGGGAACACTGAAGCTTTCTTT
TRBV14	TRBD1	TRBJ2-7	.	CASSQLGQGDYEQYF	TGTGCCAGCAGCCAACTGGGACAGGGGGACTACGAGCAGTACTTC
TRBV27	.	TRBJ1-5	.	CASSSQGPRQPQHF	TGTGCCAGCAGTTCGCAGGGTCCAAGGCAGCCCCAGCATTTT
TRBV3-1	TRBD2	TRBJ2-7	.	CASSLSSGGSEQYF	TGTGCCAGCAGCCTCTCTAGCGGGGGGTCCGAGCAGTACTTC
TRBV20-1	TRBD1	TRBJ2-4	.	CSATGGADIQYF	TGCAGTGCAACAGGGGGCGCCGACATTCAGTACTTC
TRBV6-5	.	TRBJ1-4	.	CASSYSPQIRTGGKLFF	TGTGCCAGCAGTTACTCCCCACAGATCCGTACGGGGGGTAAACTGTTTTTT
TRBV20-1	TRBD1	TRBJ2-7	.	CSARRVQGSYEQYF	TGCAGTGCTAGGCGTGTACAGGGGTCCTACGAGCAGTACTTC
TRBV2	TRBD1	TRBJ2-3	.	CASSQDRDGTDTQYF	TGTGCCAGCTCCCAGGACAGGGACGGCACAGATACGCAGTATTTT
TRBV20-1	.	TRBJ1-5	few	CSARVSNQPQHF	TGCAGTGCTAGAGTGAGCAATCAGCCCCAGCATTTT
TRBV18	.	TRBJ2-4	.	CASSPGGKNIQYF	TGTGCCAGCTCACCTGGTGGCAAAAACATTCAGTACTTC
TRBV5-1	.	TRBJ2-3	.	CASSLEVANPWDTQYF	TGCGCCAGCAGCTTGGAGGTTGCCAACCCGTGGGATACGCAGTATTTT
TRBV29-1	.	TRBJ2-7	once	CSALLGAYEQYF	TGCAGTGCCCTCCTAGGCGCCTACGAGCAGTACTTC
TRBV11-2	.	TRBJ1-2	.	CASSPGSGYTF	TGTGCCAGCAGCCCGGGGTCTGGCTACACCTTC
TRBV7-7	TRBD1	TRBJ2-2	.	CASSSEGQGNTGELFF	TGTGCCAGCAGCTCGGAGGGACAGGGGAACACCGGGGAGCTGTTTTTT
TRBV7-9	.	TRBJ1-5	.	CASSFQGPDQPQHF	TGTGCCAGCAGCTTCCAGGGGCCCGATCAGCCCCAGCATTTT
TRBV24-1	.	TRBJ2-5	.	CATSDAGRGQNHQETQYF	TGTGCCACCAGTGACGCGGGGCGCGGACAGAATCATCAAGAGACCCAGTACTTC
TRBV20-1	.	TRBJ2-3	.	CSAINPVSTDTQYF	TGCAGTGCCATAAATCCAGTTAGCACAGATACGCAGTATTTT
TRBV20-1	TRBD1	TRBJ1-5	once	CSARDHRGSSNQPQHF	TGCAGTGCTAGAGATCACAGGGGGTCGAGCAATCAGCCCCAGCATTTT
TRBV19	.	TRBJ2-7	.	CASSIQRGSEQYF	TGTGCCAGTAGTATCCAAAGGGGGAGCGAGCAGTACTTC
TRBV3-1	.	TRBJ1-2	.	CASSQGQATYGYTF	TGTGCCAGCAGCCAAGGACAAGCCACCTATGGCTACACCTTC
TRBV12-5	.	TRBJ2-5	.	CASVRDPKETQYF	TGTGCTAGTGTCAGGGACCCGAAAGAGACCCAGTACTTC
TRBV3-1	.	TRBJ1-2	.	CASSQGGGRELRDF	TGTGCCAGCAGCCAAGGGGGTGGCAGGGAGTTGAGAGACTTC
TRBV11-1	TRBD1	TRBJ2-1	.	CASSSAGTGGGEQFF	TGTGCCAGCAGCTCGGCCGGGACAGGGGGAGGTGAGCAGTTCTTC
TRBV9	.	TRBJ2-7	.	CASSVVWGRCMF	TGTGCCAGCAGCGTAGTTTGGGGGCGGTGCATGTTC
TRBV29-1	TRBD1	TRBJ1-5	.	CSVSQGARQPQHF	TGCAGCGTGTCACAGGGGGCCAGGCAGCCCCAGCATTTT
TRBV25-1	.	TRBJ2-3	.	CASSEGQGKGDTQYF	TGTGCCAGCAGTGAGGGGCAGGGTAAAGGAGATACGCAGTATTTT
TRBV11-2	.	TRBJ2-2	.	CASSFRGFGAGELFF	TGTGCCAGCAGCTTTCGGGGGTTTGGAGCCGGGGAGCTGTTTTTT
TRBV20-1	TRBD1	TRBJ1-5	.	CSANRDRGNQPQHF	TGCAGTGCTAACCGAGACAGGGGAAATCAGCCCCAGCATTTT
TRBV7-3	.	TRBJ2-7	once	CASSPLGDGSYEQYF	TGTGCCAGCAGCCCCTTGGGGGATGGTTCCTACGAGCAGTACTTC